One and the same sample provided the 23 T cell receptor beta chains below, sequenced in a study of CD8 T cells in Susac syndrome. RNA amounts of about 0.5 to 1 ug underwent reverse transcription with random hexamers. MiXCR, applied by TCRdb to the immunoSEQ multiplex PCR reads, yields one record per CDR3 protein. The profile shows approximately 80,000 distinct CDR3 sequences, roughly nine tenths of them singletons. The source material was CD8+ T cells from PBMCs. The receptor source for this set is a human donor with multiple sclerosis.

The chain employs TRBV20-1 and TRBJ2-1, with D possibly being TRBD2 (7 bases). Per the germline V gene, CDR1 is DFQATT and CDR2 is SNEGSKA (reference sequence). V was pared by 1 base and J by 8 bases, with 21 bases between. CDR3 length: 16 amino acids. CDR3 sequence: CSARASGSLEGDEQFF. The CDR3 region has the DNA TGCAGTGCTAGAGCTAGCGGCTCCTTAGAGGGGGATGAGCAGTTCTTC.

The chain carries TRBV6-5 and TRBJ2-2; TRBD2 matches 9 bases. The germline gives CDR1 MNHEY, CDR2 SVGAGI. The CDR3 totals 15 residues. After removal of 6 bases from V and 5 bases from J, the junction contained 7 bases not matched to a gene. The CDR3 spells CASRIAGGPTGELFF. The CDR3 region has the DNA TGTGCCAGCAGAATCGCGGGAGGGCCGACCGGGGAGCTGTTTTTT.

The rearrangement joins TRBV25-1 to TRBJ2-7; D gene uncertain. Germline assignment: CDR1 MGHDK and CDR2 SYGVNS. The CDR3 is 13 residues long. With 0 bases removed from V and 0 bases from J, the gap between germline ends came to 3 bases. The CDR3, as DNA: TGTGCCAGCAGTGAATACAACTCCTACGAGCAGTACTTC. It specifies CASSEYNSYEQYF.

This clonotype was observed a single time. V gene TRBV4-1 combines with J gene TRBJ1-1; no reliable D call. The germline V gene has CDR1 MGHRA and CDR2 YSYEKL. The CDR3 extends over 13 amino acids. V shed 1 base and J shed 1 base, with 4 bases lying between them. The CDR3 nucleotides read TGCGCCAGCAGCCAAGTCCCGAACACTGAAGCTTTCTTT. This gives the protein CASSQVPNTEAFF.

This sequence joins TRBV20-1 and TRBJ1-3; TRBD1 is a possible D gene (6 bases). This CDR3 spans 15 amino acids. The ends were cut back, 5 bases at V and 0 bases at J, with 14 bases in the middle. Per the germline V gene, CDR1 is DFQATT and CDR2 is SNEGSKA (reference sequence). The CDR3 bases are TGCAGTGCTGAGAGCGACAGGCTCTCTGGAAACACCATATATTTT. It encodes CSAESDRLSGNTIYF.

This clonotype was seen only once. The chain couples TRBV5-1 to TRBJ2-1; tentatively, D is TRBD1 (5 bases). The ends were cut back, 6 bases at V and 9 bases at J, with 10 bases in the middle. CDR1 is SGHRS, CDR2 YFSETQ, per germline. The CDR3 is 11 residues long. CDR3 DNA sequence: TGCGCCAGCACCACAGACAGTGAGCAGTTCTTC. This translates into CASTTDSEQFF.

The chain uses TRBV20-1 and TRBJ2-1, with 7 bases identical to TRBD2. Unmatched junction bases numbered 17, after V lost 0 bases and J lost 9 bases. Germline assignment: CDR1 DFQATT and CDR2 SNEGSKA (reference sequence). CDR3 size: 17 residues. Written as DNA, the CDR3 is TGCAGTGCTAGAGATCTCCTAGAGACGGGGGAGGGCCCTGAGCAGTTCTTC. Amino acids: CSARDLLETGEGPEQFF.

The rearrangement links TRBV24-1 to TRBJ2-1; perhaps D is TRBD1 or TRBD2 (5 bases each). From germline, CDR1 is KGHDR and CDR2 SFDVKD. Deletions cut 4 bases from V and 4 bases from J, with 19 bases between. The CDR3 extends over 17 amino acids. CDR3 nucleotide sequence: TGTGCCACCAGTGAAACCCGGGATGGGGGAAAATACAATGAGCAGTTCTTC. Translating gives CATSETRDGGKYNEQFF.

Here the CDR3 reads CASSLVGGGSTYEQYF. In DNA, the CDR3 is TGTGCCAGCAGCTTGGTGGGCGGGGGGAGTACCTACGAGCAGTACTTC. The gene calls are TRBV5-4 and TRBJ2-7; TRBD2 matches 8 bases. The CDR3 has 16 residues. Germline values: CDR1 SGHNT, CDR2 YYREEE (reference sequence). V lost 0 bases to trimming and J lost 2 bases; unmatched junction nucleotides: 7.

V and J are TRBV15 and TRBJ2-7; D is undetermined. Germline CDR1 is LNHNV and CDR2 is YYDKDF (reference sequence). The CDR3 covers 11 residues. Deletions cut 9 bases from V and 3 bases from J, with 9 bases between. DNA of the CDR3: TGTGCCACTCACCCTAACTACGAGCAGTACTTC. This gives the protein CATHPNYEQYF.

The chain employs TRBV27 and TRBJ1-2; D ambiguous. V shed 6 bases and J shed 5 bases, with 13 bases lying between them. The germline CDR1 and CDR2 sequences are MNHEY and SMNVEV (reference sequence). This CDR3 is built from 13 residues. The chain's CDR3 is CASRFSLSYGYTF. Written as DNA, the CDR3 is TGTGCCAGCAGGTTCTCCCTCAGTTATGGCTACACCTTC.

V is TRBV2 and J is TRBJ2-4; no clear D. V lost 6 bases and J 4 bases, leaving 7 bases between the germline ends. This CDR3 contains 12 residues. CDR1 and CDR2 from the germline V gene are SNHLY and FYNNEI. The CDR3 sequence: CASRGLKNIQYF. The CDR3 bases are TGTGCCAGCAGGGGCTTAAAAAACATTCAGTACTTC.

The CDR3 reads CASSNPGQYYEQYF. In DNA, the CDR3 is TGTGCCAGCAGTAATCCGGGACAGTACTACGAGCAGTACTTC. The V call is TRBV28, the J call TRBJ2-7, with 7 positions matching TRBD1. The CDR3 loop spans 14 amino acids. Germline values: CDR1 MDHEN, CDR2 SYDVKM. V shed 5 bases, J shed 3 bases, and the junction held 7 bases outside the gene matches.

This clonotype is a singleton in its sample. The chain carries TRBV28 and TRBJ2-3; 8 bases match TRBD2. The germline V gene encodes CDR1 MDHEN and CDR2 SYDVKM. The CDR3 runs to 14 residues. V was clipped by 10 bases and J by 4 bases; unmatched bases: 10. The CDR3: CATTGGRRADTQYF. In nucleotides, the CDR3 is TGTGCCACCACGGGGGGGCGAAGAGCAGATACGCAGTATTTT.

This rearrangement joins TRBV6-5 to TRBJ1-4; D unresolved. Trimming stripped 0 bases from V and 8 bases from J, with 7 bases between. The CDR3 covers 13 residues. From germline, CDR1 is MNHEY and CDR2 SVGAGI. The CDR3 sequence is CASSYSGWEKLFF. The CDR3 nucleotides are TGTGCCAGCAGTTACTCGGGGTGGGAAAAACTGTTTTTT.

V and J are TRBV12-3 or TRBV12-4 and TRBJ2-3; tentative D call: TRBD2 (5 bases). The CDR3 is made up of 15 amino acids. Trimming left V 7 bases short and J 0 bases short, with 14 bases between. The chain's CDR3 is CASTPGILSTDTQYF. In DNA form, the CDR3 reads TGTGCCAGCACCCCGGGGATTCTTAGCACAGATACGCAGTATTTT.

This chain uses TRBV14 with TRBJ1-4; D unresolved. Germline V gene data show CDR1 as SGHDN and CDR2 as FVKESK. V lost 3 bases and J 3 bases, leaving 11 bases between the germline ends. The CDR3 spans 15 residues. CDR3 sequence (DNA): TGTGCCAGCAGCCAGACGTTGGGAGCTAATGAAAAACTGTTTTTT. It codes for CASSQTLGANEKLFF.

This clonotype was seen just once. The chain has TRBV6-6 and TRBJ2-2, with D unresolved. The length of the CDR3 is 14 residues. Trimming took off 2 bases at V and 7 bases at J, with 11 bases between the two ends. Looked up from germline, CDR1 is MNHNY and CDR2 is SVGAGI (reference sequence). The CDR3 DNA reads TGTGCCAGCAGTTACGCGACAATGGGCGGGGAGCTGTTTTTT. It specifies CASSYATMGGELFF.

V and J are TRBV28 and TRBJ2-7; D is uncertain. The CDR3 is made up of 16 amino acids. Trimming left V 4 bases short and J 2 bases short, with 18 bases between. The germline V gene has CDR1 MDHEN and CDR2 SYDVKM. The CDR3, as DNA: TGTGCCAGCAGTTCCTCGGGCTGGGGATCGACCTACGAGCAGTACTTC. Its translation is CASSSSGWGSTYEQYF. Combining the CDR3 with reference TRBV28 and TRBJ2-7 gives the whole variable domain DVKVTQSSRYLVKRTGEKVFLECVQDMDHENMFWYRQDPGLGLRLIYFSYDVKMKEKGDIPEGYSVSREKKERFSLILESASTNQTSMYLCASSSSGWGSTYEQYFGPGTRLTVT.

This sequence joins TRBV4-3 and TRBJ2-1; 10 nucleotides agree with TRBD2. V trimming: 1 base; J trimming: 0 bases; junction bases outside the gene matches: 6. Germline V lookup: CDR1 LGHNA, CDR2 YSLEER. This CDR3 is 18 amino acids long. CDR3: CASSQATLAGDSYNEQFF. In nucleotides, the CDR3 is TGCGCCAGCAGCCAAGCAACTCTAGCGGGGGACTCCTACAATGAGCAGTTCTTC.

The chain joins TRBV5-1 to TRBJ1-5, with TRBD1 matching over 10 bases. The CDR3 runs to 14 residues. Germline loops: CDR1 SGHRS, CDR2 YFSETQ. V shed 4 bases, J shed 6 bases, and the junction held 4 bases outside the gene matches. The CDR3 reads CASSPGTGVQPQHF. The DNA for the CDR3 is TGCGCCAGCAGCCCCGGGACAGGGGTTCAGCCCCAGCATTTT. Full variable domain (outside the CDR3, taken from reference TRBV5-1 and TRBJ1-5): KAGVTQTPRYLIKTRGQQVTLSCSPISGHRSVSWYQQTPGQGLQFLFEYFSETQRNKGNFPGRFSGRQFSNSRSEMNVSTLELGDSALYLCASSPGTGVQPQHFGDGTRLSIL.

This chain joins TRBV28 and TRBJ2-7; D not certain. Germline assignment: CDR1 MDHEN and CDR2 SYDVKM. Trimming shortened V by 3 bases and J by 2 bases, and 8 bases separated the two germline ends. The CDR3 contains 13 residues. CDR3 protein: CASSFPEPYEQYF. DNA of the CDR3: TGTGCCAGCAGTTTTCCTGAGCCCTACGAGCAGTACTTC.

V and J are TRBV5-1 and TRBJ2-7; no clear D gene. This CDR3 is built from 14 residues. V was clipped by 2 bases and J by 0 bases, with 9 bases between them. Per the germline V gene, CDR1 is SGHRS and CDR2 is YFSETQ. CDR3 coding DNA: TGCGCCAGCAGCTTTACCGGGCCCTCCTACGAGCAGTACTTC. Translation: CASSFTGPSYEQYF.